This T cell receptor (beta chain) was retrieved from a study of blood T cell repertoires in COVID-19. About the research overall: Acute and convalescent COVID-19 specimens originated in the United States, Italy and Spain. The analysed material was cDNA or gDNA that came from T cells, B-cell-depleted T cells, or PBMCs.

Source study methods: For nucleated cells, counts were estimated from reference gene primer amplification. TCRdb's table, derived via immunoSEQ multiplex PCR, lists solely in-frame clones and lacks some. Clone size and the V and J calls come from that table; the DNA yielded D and trimming. This sample carries 80,000 to 95,000 clones, 65% to 85% of them seen once, and the ten largest clones take approximately 25%. The TCR originated in an older man with active or convalescent COVID-19. Sequencing was done on a sample of peripheral blood.

The CDR3 spells CASSQPSGGGIQYF. Here the CDR3 DNA reads TGTGCCAGCAGCCAACCTAGCGGGGGAGGCATTCAGTACTTC. The chain carries TRBV3-1 (or the pseudogene TRBV3-2) and TRBJ2-4, with 10 bases identical to TRBD2. CDR3 length: 14 residues. Germline CDR1 LGHDT, CDR2 YNNKEL (reference sequence). The ends lost 2 bases at V and 9 bases at J; junction bases unmatched: 4.